This TCR beta chain derives from a study of T cells in Graves' hyperthyroidism and ophthalmopathy (dated by TCRdb to the late 2010s). In terms of the full investigation: Peripheral blood was sampled at the time of initial diagnosis, prior to any treatment. The paper describes TCR Vbeta CDR3 sequencing of 120 to 150 peripheral blood samples, made up of roughly 40 ophthalmopathy patients, around 78 hyperthyroidism patients and about 17 progressor patients. An independent validation cohort of some 18 hyperthyroidism patients and more than 15 patients who later progressed to ophthalmopathy tested prospective prediction of ophthalmopathy. Once sampling was done, hyperthyroidism patients were given methimazole at a starting dose of 30 mg daily, whereas ophthalmopathy patients were given high-dose intravenous methylprednisolone. A discovery cohort of 95 to 100 patients, 43 with Graves' ophthalmopathy and fewer than 65 with stable Graves' hyperthyroidism, was used to find distinguishing TCR V-J signatures. The 75 to 100 discovery patients were divided at random into training and test sets in a 7:3 ratio. The study also compared thyroid tissue and blood T-cell repertoires from about 6 Graves' hyperthyroidism patients. Overall study outcomes, separate from this receptor: In validation, the model predicted progression to ophthalmopathy a median of roughly 6.2 months before onset, with 65% to 71% sensitivity and almost 75% specificity. Sample size was not statistically predetermined, and investigators were not blinded to group allocation. In cross-validation, a model built on a 13 V-J signature told ophthalmopathy apart from stable hyperthyroidism with less than 90% sensitivity and about 81% specificity, and in testing the same model reached 80%/75%. Most expanded thyroid clonotypes (frequency above 0.001) were also detected in blood, a finding suggesting that blood repertoires may reflect thyroid immune responses.

Concerning this clonotype itself: This receptor's antigen is unknown. Per-base qualities were not stored, and no clone one base away is much larger.

In the ophthalmopathy patients, disease was moderately to severely active, with a Clinical Activity Score of 3 or more, a NOSPECS grade of 4 or more, and a duration of less than 3 months. Any patient with an uncontrolled infection, another autoimmune disease, pregnancy or lactation was excluded. Diagnoses relied on clinical symptoms, serum thyroxine and TRAb, thyroid ultrasound and orbital computed tomography. PBMCs were isolated from 7.5 to 10 ml of fresh peripheral blood by Ficoll-Paque density gradient centrifugation. Total RNA was extracted with Trizol reagent, and quality was checked on an Agilent 2100 Bioanalyzer. Amplification of TCR beta CDR3 regions was carried out from RNA transcripts. The first round of RT-PCR for the TCR CDR3 was performed with the HTBI primer set and the Qiagen OneStep RT-PCR kit. Libraries were constructed in a second round of multiplex PCR, after which size selection and purification were performed. The libraries were sequenced on an Illumina HiSeq2000 using paired-end 100 bp reads. Processing in the source paper ran as follows. SOAPnuke was used to process the raw data, throwing out any read that contained adapters or uncalled bases, had a mean Phred below 15, or lacked an exact constant-primer or identifier match. COPE v1.2.5 was used to merge high-quality paired reads, and clonotypes were defined as unique nucleotide sequences. MiTCR v1.1 was used to align clonotypes to the IMGT TRBV, TRBD and TRBJ reference segments. Only V-J combinations with frequency above 0.0001, covering roughly 99% of repertoires, were analysed. The TCS score was defined as F50 (clonal expansion) divided by E x V (chaos), with BLOSUM62-based TCRdist calculated between CDR3 peptides within each V-J. Welch's t-statistics and random forest reduced approximately 520 V-J features to 13, which were used in a naive Bayes classifier (R e1071). Starting from the raw public reads, TCRdb applied fastp trimming at Q25, assembled clones with MiXCR and retained in-frame beta chains. Merged by CDR3 protein, the rows form single entries marked with the most common genes and DNA. TCRdb's processing, not the study's, gives the V and J calls here. This sample lists under 250,000 distinct CDR3 sequences; 24% were detected once. Under 40% of the sample rests with the top ten.

Counted from cysteine to phenylalanine, this CDR3 has 15 amino acids. Only the CDR3 DNA is retained, 45 bases long and in frame from the first base. Here V drops 6 bases and J drops 6 bases, and the junction holds 10 bases not matched to any gene. CDR1 and CDR2 are drawn from the germline V gene: SGHTA, FQGNSA. The origin of this receptor is a woman in her 40s with Graves' ophthalmopathy. The chain is encoded by TRBV7-2 joined to TRBJ1-2; 10 nucleotides in the junction match TRBD1. Sequencing was performed on blood. Here the CDR3 is given as CASSAGTGDWNGYTF. The DNA sequence is as follows: TGTGCCAGCAGTGCCGGGACAGGGGACTGGAATGGCTACACCTTC.